The source of this T cell receptor beta chain is a study of shared clonotypes between healthy human individuals. The repertoire was sequenced with immunoSEQ multiplex PCR; TCRdb's copy has only in-frame clones and lacks some. Of some 1 million clones in the sample, 65% to 75% were seen once. Donors, healthy HIV-negative adults, lacked recent acute infections or vaccinations. The donor cohort consisted entirely of Caucasian adults residing in Nashville, Tennessee. Trimming took off 0 bases at V and 7 bases at J, with 7 bases between the two ends. Germline V lookup: CDR1 GTSNPN, CDR2 SVGIG (reference sequence). The CDR3 runs to 12 residues. Notes on this clone: This sample includes further DNA sequences coding for the same CDR3.

The receptor was derived from a man younger than 35 in good health. The rearrangement joins TRBV30 to TRBJ2-1, with D unclear. Specimen: memory CD4+ T cells sorted from blood. The sample's subset: CD45RA-negative fraction. In DNA, the CDR3 is TGTGCCTGGAGTGTAAAGGATAATGAGCAGTTCTTC. It codes for CAWSVKDNEQFF.